The entry that follows covers one TCR beta chain sequence. Source study methods: Amplification with reference gene primers provided the estimates of nucleated cell counts. Using immunoSEQ multiplex PCR, the repertoire was profiled, and TCRdb retains in-frame clones only, with some absent. V and J calls and clone size follow that table, whereas D and trimming were derived from the DNA. The sample records approximately 170,000 clones, around 72% being singletons. These data are taken from a study of blood T cell repertoires in COVID-19. Background on the study: Material from acute and convalescent COVID-19 was sourced from the United States, Italy and Spain. The analysed material was cDNA or gDNA that came from T cells, B-cell-depleted T cells, or PBMCs.

Germline CDR1 LGHNA, CDR2 YNFKEQ. V was trimmed by 0 bases and J by 0 bases, leaving 6 bases between them. The CDR3 has 16 residues. The sample taken for sequencing was peripheral blood. The receptor was derived from a woman of 80 years or more with acute or convalescent COVID-19. The rearrangement links TRBV4-2 to TRBJ2-6; the D is unclear. The CDR3 sequence is CASSQEHLSGANVLTF. The CDR3 region has the DNA TGTGCCAGCAGCCAAGAACACCTCTCTGGGGCCAACGTCCTGACTTTC.